This TCR beta chain was captured by sequencing in a study of blood T cell repertoires in COVID-19. Trimming shortened V by 5 bases and J by 6 bases, and 11 bases separated the two germline ends. CDR3 length: 12 amino acids. The authors' processing: Reference gene primers were amplified, and this amplification served to estimate nucleated cell counts. Assay used: immunoSEQ multiplex PCR; TCRdb lists only in-frame clones, some missing. The D gene and trimming were derived from the DNA, and the V and J assignments and clone size from that table. Of just over 300,000 clones listed, just over 85% are singletons. Cohort 3 recovery required two negative PCRs, clearance, or symptom resolution.

The receptor comes from a man aged 25 to 40 who had recovered from COVID-19. Source material: PBMCs or T cells enriched from blood (not recorded which). The chain combines TRBV12-3 or TRBV12-4 with TRBJ2-7, with D perhaps matching TRBD2 (6 bases). The CDR3 DNA follows: TGTGCCAGCAGTGGAGGGTTAGCCGAGCAGTACTTC. Residues: CASSGGLAEQYF.